The 29 T cell receptor beta chains given below trace back to one sample, sequenced in a study of shared clonotypes between healthy human individuals. Sequencing was performed with immunoSEQ multiplex PCR; in TCRdb, only in-frame clones are kept and a portion is missing. The data hold 1,400,000 or so clones, with approximately 98.5% observed a single time. The source material was naive CD4+ T cells sorted from blood. Subset denoted: CD45RA+ positively selected. Receptors were obtained from a man aged 30 to 45 in good health.

J is TRBJ2-7 and V is TRBV9, with 7 bases identical to TRBD2. CDR3 length: 14 residues. Germline V gene sequence: CDR1 SGDLS, CDR2 YYNGEE. J was trimmed by 2 bases and V by 3 bases; bases with no gene match: 5. CDR3 in DNA: TGTGCCAGCAGCGCTAGCGGAACGGCCTACGAGCAGTACTTC. Its translation: CASSASGTAYEQYF.

The chain is built from TRBV28 and TRBJ1-2; D may be TRBD1 (5 bases). The ends were cut back, 3 bases at V and 6 bases at J, with 14 bases in the middle. The CDR3 length is 14 residues. Germline lookup yields CDR1 MDHEN and CDR2 SYDVKM. CDR3 region: CASSFVGGKDGYTF. CDR3 DNA: TGTGCCAGCAGTTTCGTCGGGGGGAAGGATGGCTACACCTTC.

The chain couples TRBV28 to TRBJ1-2; TRBD1 might be the D (5 bases). V was pared by 3 bases and J by 2 bases, with 13 bases between. Germline V lookup: CDR1 MDHEN, CDR2 SYDVKM. The CDR3 runs to 15 residues. This CDR3 is CASSFYDRLNYGYTF. CDR3 in DNA: TGTGCCAGCAGTTTTTATGACAGATTAAACTATGGCTACACCTTC.

The rearrangement joins TRBV27 to TRBJ2-7, with TRBD1 identical over 9 bases. The ends lost 4 bases at V and 4 bases at J; junction bases unmatched: 11. Germline V CDR1 and CDR2: MNHEY, SMNVEV (reference sequence). The CDR3 is made up of 16 amino acids. The CDR3 loop is CASSSTPGTGNYEQYF. The CDR3 DNA sequence: TGTGCCAGCAGTTCAACCCCCGGGACAGGGAATTACGAGCAGTACTTC.

The chain uses TRBV7-2 and TRBJ2-1, with D perhaps TRBD1 or TRBD2 (7 bases each). Trimming left V 5 bases short and J 10 bases short, with 33 bases between. The CDR3 consists of 19 residues. Germline V gene data show CDR1 as SGHTA and CDR2 as FQGNSA. The CDR3 bases are TGTGCCAGCAGCCCGCCGCCCAGGGGGAGGATAGGGAGGGTTGGAGAGCAGTTCTTC. It specifies CASSPPPRGRIGRVGEQFF.

The chain combines TRBV5-1 with TRBJ2-7; 13 nucleotides line up with TRBD2. This CDR3 is built from 18 residues. Germline V gene data show CDR1 as SGHRS and CDR2 as YFSETQ. V lost 4 bases to trimming and J lost 1 base; unmatched junction nucleotides: 11. The CDR3 region has the DNA TGCGCCAGCAGCATACTAGCGGGAGGGCCACAGGAGTCCTACGAGCAGTACTTC. Protein product: CASSILAGGPQESYEQYF.

V usage is TRBV10-1 and J usage is TRBJ1-1, with TRBD1 as a possible D gene (5 bases). CDR1 is WNHNN and CDR2 is SYGVQD in the germline V gene (reference sequence). The length of the CDR3 is 13 residues. V was pared by 5 bases and J by 5 bases, with 12 bases between. In DNA, the CDR3 is TGCGCCAGCAGTAGGGGTACGGGGACTGAAGCTTTCTTT. Protein: CASSRGTGTEAFF.

J is TRBJ1-5 and V is TRBV10-3, with 7 bases lining up with TRBD1. Germline CDR1 and CDR2: ENHRY and SYGVKD. With V trimmed by 6 bases and J by 4 bases, 3 bases remained unmatched. The CDR3 extends over 13 amino acids. The CDR3 DNA sequence: TGTGCCATCAGCGGGACAGATAATCAGCCCCAGCATTTT. Protein product: CAISGTDNQPQHF.

The chain employs TRBV15 and TRBJ1-5; 10 bases are shared with TRBD1. Germline V lookup: CDR1 LNHNV, CDR2 YYDKDF (reference sequence). The CDR3 is made up of 18 amino acids. The V and J ends lost 1 base and 1 base, in that order; junction bases with no gene match: 7. The CDR3 DNA sequence: TGTGCCACCAGCAGAGGGAGGACAGGGGGTGGGAGCAATCAGCCCCAGCATTTT. It codes for CATSRGRTGGGSNQPQHF.

This clone has just one count. The rearrangement uses TRBV28 and TRBJ1-2; possibly TRBD1 for D (6 bases). CDR1 MDHEN and CDR2 SYDVKM come from the germline V gene. The CDR3 extends over 13 amino acids. Trimming shortened V by 6 bases and J by 7 bases, and 15 bases separated the two germline ends. Here the CDR3 reads CASSNQRGLGYTF. CDR3 nucleotides: TGTGCCAGCAGCAACCAACGGGGGCTTGGCTACACCTTC.

This sequence joins TRBV6-1 and TRBJ2-1; TRBD2 might be the D (6 bases). The V gene lost 7 bases and the J gene lost 9 bases, with 19 bases spanning the gap. Germline assignment: CDR1 MNHNS and CDR2 SASEGT. The CDR3 spans 14 residues. CDR3 in DNA: TGTGCCAGCATCCCGGAGGGTGGGGTTGGTGAGCAGTTCTTC. Translation: CASIPEGGVGEQFF.

The CDR3: CSVKGQGAQRASYNEQFF. The CDR3 DNA follows: TGCAGCGTGAAGGGACAGGGGGCTCAGCGGGCATCCTACAATGAGCAGTTCTTC. The chain has TRBV29-1 and TRBJ2-1, with 12 bases fitting TRBD1. The ends lost 6 bases at V and 1 base at J; junction bases unmatched: 13. This CDR3 comprises 18 residues. Germline CDR1 reads SQVTM; CDR2 reads ANQGSEA.

The V and J genes are TRBV7-9 and TRBJ2-1; D is unresolved. The CDR3 is 16 amino acids. V lost 3 bases, J lost 0 bases, and 12 bases lay in between. The germline V gene has CDR1 SEHNR and CDR2 FQNEAQ (reference sequence). In nucleotides, the CDR3 is TGTGCCAGCAGCTTGGGCAGCCTACTCTCCTACAATGAGCAGTTCTTC. Translated, it gives CASSLGSLLSYNEQFF.

In this sample, this clone turned up once. The V and J genes are TRBV2 and TRBJ1-5, with 7 bases identical to TRBD1. V trimming: 5 bases; J trimming: 3 bases; junction bases outside the gene matches: 7. This CDR3 is built from 15 residues. CDR1 and CDR2 (germline): SNHLY, FYNNEI. The CDR3 sequence is CASSPGQTNNQPQHF. The CDR3 coding sequence is TGTGCCAGCAGTCCGGGACAGACGAACAATCAGCCCCAGCATTTT. Full variable domain (rest looked up from reference TRBV2 and TRBJ1-5): EPEVTQTPSHQVTQMGQEVILRCVPISNHLYFYWYRQILGQKVEFLVSFYNNEISEKSEIFDDQFSVERPDGSNFTLKIRSTKLEDSAMYFCASSPGQTNNQPQHFGDGTRLSIL.

V usage is TRBV6-1 and J usage is TRBJ2-3; D is ambiguous. CDR3 length: 14 amino acids. Germline V gene lookup returns CDR1 MNHNS and CDR2 SASEGT. Trimming removed 1 base from V and 2 bases from J, with 7 bases in between. CDR3 nucleotides: TGTGCCAGCAGTGAAGGGAGACTCACAGATACGCAGTATTTT. Encoded protein: CASSEGRLTDTQYF.

The table lists this clone with a few counts. CDR3 sequence reads: CASSTTENYGYTF. The CDR3 region has the DNA TGTGCCAGCAGCACGACAGAGAACTATGGCTACACCTTC. The chain uses TRBV7-9 and TRBJ1-2, with D perhaps TRBD1 (5 bases). Trimming removed 5 bases from V and 2 bases from J, with 9 bases in between. This CDR3 spans 13 amino acids. Germline lookup yields CDR1 SEHNR and CDR2 FQNEAQ (reference sequence). Drawing the rest from reference TRBV7-9 and TRBJ1-2, the complete variable domain is DTGVSQNPRHKITKRGQNVTFRCDPISEHNRLYWYRQTLGQGPEFLTYFQNEAQLEKSRLLSDRFSAERPKGSFSTLEIQRTEQGDSAMYLCASSTTENYGYTFGSGTRLTVV.

This chain uses TRBV19 with TRBJ1-5; D remains ambiguous. There are 12 residues in the CDR3. Germline lookup yields CDR1 LNHDA and CDR2 SQIVND (reference sequence). V was cut by 5 bases and J by 3 bases, with 5 bases left in between. The CDR3 nucleotides read TGTGCCAGTAGTCAAGCCAATCAGCCCCAGCATTTT. Translated: CASSQANQPQHF. Together with reference TRBV19 and TRBJ1-5, the CDR3 gives the full variable domain: DGGITQSPKYLFRKEGQNVTLSCEQNLNHDAMYWYRQDPGQGLRLIYYSQIVNDFQKGDIAEGYSVSREKKESFPLTVTSAQKNPTAFYLCASSQANQPQHFGDGTRLSIL.

V and J are TRBV11-2 and TRBJ1-2; D remains ambiguous. Trimming took off 10 bases at V and 4 bases at J, with 13 bases between the two ends. CDR3 length equals 12 residues. Germline-derived CDR1 and CDR2 are SGHAT and FQNNGV. This chain's CDR3 is CATSRPFYGYTF. The DNA for the CDR3 is TGTGCCACCTCAAGACCCTTCTATGGCTACACCTTC.

The rearrangement links TRBV5-1 to TRBJ2-5; no clear D gene. The germline CDR1 and CDR2 sequences are SGHRS and YFSETQ. The CDR3 runs to 14 residues. The V end was cut by 4 bases, the J end by 2 bases, with 12 bases between. The CDR3 loop is CASSVYRLQETQYF. The CDR3, as DNA: TGCGCCAGCAGCGTCTATAGGTTGCAAGAGACCCAGTACTTC.

The chain joins TRBV9 to TRBJ2-1; 8 bases are shared with TRBD2. V dropped 4 bases and J dropped 2; count of bases not matched to a gene: 8. CDR3 length: 16 residues. CDR1 is SGDLS and CDR2 is YYNGEE in the germline V gene. DNA for the CDR3: TGTGCCAGCAGCCCCGGCGGACTAGCCACCTACAATGAGCAGTTCTTC. Translating gives CASSPGGLATYNEQFF.

V is TRBV14 and J is TRBJ2-3, with D possibly being TRBD2 (5 bases). CDR3 length: 16 residues. Germline assignment: CDR1 SGHDN and CDR2 FVKESK. Trimming removed 0 bases from V and 2 bases from J, with 12 bases in between. CDR3 coding DNA: TGTGCCAGCAGCCAAGAAAAGGGAGTCTACACAGATACGCAGTATTTT. Translated: CASSQEKGVYTDTQYF.

In regard to this clone: A junction end diverges from the germline sequence, so it may reflect a read error. The CDR3: CASRLTSYEQYF. DNA of the CDR3: TGTGCCAGCAGACTCACTAGCTACGAGCAGTATTTC. The gene calls are TRBV28 and TRBJ2-7; perhaps TRBD2 as D (6 bases). The CDR3 has 12 residues. CDR1 MDHEN and CDR2 SYDVKM come from the germline V gene.

The CDR3 reads CASSVRGADTQYF. The CDR3 region has the DNA TGTGCCAGTAGTGTCCGGGGGGCAGATACGCAGTATTTT. V and J are TRBV19 and TRBJ2-3; TRBD2 matches at 7 bases. Germline CDR1 and CDR2: LNHDA and SQIVND (reference sequence). V shed 5 bases, J shed 4 bases, and the junction held 3 bases outside the gene matches. CDR3 length: 13 amino acids.

The chain is built from TRBV18 and TRBJ1-2; a possible D gene is TRBD1 (5 bases). The V end lost 5 bases, the J end lost 5 bases, and 12 bases lay between the germline ends. This CDR3 contains 13 residues. Germline assignment: CDR1 KGHSH and CDR2 LQKENI. This chain's CDR3 is CASSFRGRYGYTF. As DNA, the CDR3 is TGTGCCAGCTCATTCCGGGGACGGTATGGCTACACCTTC.

This rearrangement joins TRBV10-1 to TRBJ2-2; D uncertain. V shed 2 bases and J shed 6 bases, with 4 bases lying between them. Germline CDR1 is WNHNN and CDR2 is SYGVQD (reference sequence). The CDR3 runs to 12 residues. Here the CDR3 reads CASSERAGELFF. Written as DNA, the CDR3 is TGCGCCAGCAGTGAGAGGGCCGGGGAGCTGTTTTTT.

The V call is TRBV28, the J call TRBJ2-2, with a tentative D call TRBD2 (7 bases). The CDR3 contains 15 residues. Germline V CDR1 and CDR2: MDHEN, SYDVKM. Deletions cut 6 bases from V and 4 bases from J, with 15 bases between. CDR3 sequence reads: CASSRRGGGTGELFF. CDR3 sequence (DNA): TGTGCCAGCAGCCGCAGGGGAGGGGGCACCGGGGAGCTGTTTTTT.

As regards this clone: The sample contains more than one DNA sequence encoding this CDR3. The rearrangement joins TRBV28 to TRBJ1-2; 7 bases align to TRBD1. The V gene's germline CDR1 is MDHEN and CDR2 SYDVKM. The CDR3 runs to 12 residues. V shed 4 bases, J shed 6 bases, and the junction held 2 bases outside the gene matches. This chain's CDR3 is CASSSGGDGYTF. CDR3 bases: TGTGCCAGCAGTTCAGGGGGGGATGGCTACACCTTC.

This clone was seen a single time. This chain connects TRBV27 to TRBJ2-3; TRBD2 aligns across 7 bases. The CDR3 totals 15 residues. CDR1 is MNHEY, CDR2 SMNVEV, per germline (reference sequence). V was clipped by 1 base and J by 0 bases; unmatched bases: 1. The CDR3 protein is CASSLWEGSTDTQYF. CDR3 DNA sequence: TGTGCCAGCAGTTTATGGGAGGGCAGCACAGATACGCAGTATTTT.

The rearrangement joins TRBV7-2 to TRBJ2-7; 8 nucleotides agree with TRBD1. With 8 bases clipped from V and 1 base from J, the junction kept 13 bases outside the gene matches. Germline loops: CDR1 SGHTA, CDR2 FQGNSA. The CDR3 extends over 16 amino acids. The CDR3, as DNA: TGTGCCAGCTCACAAAGGGGGGACAGGAGGTCCTACGAGCAGTACTTC. This codes for CASSQRGDRRSYEQYF.